The 23 T cell receptor beta chains below were found in one sample sequenced in a study of blood T cell repertoires in COVID-19. Here immunoSEQ multiplex PCR was the method, and the copy in TCRdb shows in-frame clones only, minus some. The data show hundreds of thousands of clones, with roughly 84% seen just once and around 7.8% held by the top ten. Sequenced: peripheral blood. These receptor sequences come from a human donor in a cohort sampled during active COVID-19.

The chain carries TRBV6-5 and TRBJ2-2; no clear D. CDR3 length equals 13 residues. Trimming shortened V by 6 bases and J by 4 bases, and 9 bases separated the two germline ends. CDR1 and CDR2 from the germline V gene are MNHEY and SVGAGI. The CDR3 region has the DNA TGTGCCAGCAGCCCCTCTTCCACCGGGGAGCTGTTTTTT. It is translated as CASSPSSTGELFF.

V usage is TRBV4-2 and J usage is TRBJ2-7, with 12 positions matching TRBD1. This CDR3 contains 15 residues. CDR1 is LGHNA and CDR2 is YNFKEQ in the germline V gene. V was pared by 3 bases and J by 8 bases, with 8 bases of the junction left unmatched. The CDR3 is CASSHPGTGGAQQYF. In nucleotides, the CDR3 is TGTGCCAGCAGCCACCCCGGGACAGGGGGCGCCCAGCAGTACTTC.

The chain joins TRBV5-6 to TRBJ1-5; D may be TRBD1 (6 bases). V dropped 4 bases and J dropped 6 bases, with 17 bases sitting between them. Germline V gene data show CDR1 as SGHDT and CDR2 as YYEEEE. This CDR3 has 15 residues. CDR3 nucleotides: TGTGCCAGCAGCCGGGTGGGGGCGAGCGGTCAGCCCCAGCATTTT. Amino acids: CASSRVGASGQPQHF.

The chain uses TRBV27 and TRBJ2-7; 10 bases agree with TRBD2. CDR1 is MNHEY, CDR2 SMNVEV, per germline (reference sequence). Trimming removed 7 bases from V and 0 bases from J; junction bases left unmatched: 3. The CDR3 spans 14 residues. CDR3 loop: CASTTSGDSYEQYF. CDR3 coding DNA: TGTGCCAGCACCACTAGCGGGGACTCCTACGAGCAGTACTTC.

The chain has TRBV7-2 and TRBJ2-2; a possible D gene is TRBD1 (5 bases). V shed 4 bases and J shed 2 bases, with 14 bases lying between them. CDR3 size: 16 residues. Looked up from germline, CDR1 is SGHTA and CDR2 is FQGNSA. CDR3 loop: CASSSRRTRNTGELFF. The CDR3 region has the DNA TGTGCCAGCAGCTCCCGTCGGACACGAAACACCGGGGAGCTGTTTTTT.

This clone was detected once. The rearrangement joins TRBV28 to TRBJ2-5; a weak D match, TRBD2 (6 bases). Trimming removed 3 bases from V and 5 bases from J, with 13 bases in between. This CDR3 comprises 14 residues. From germline, CDR1 is MDHEN and CDR2 SYDVKM. CDR3 nucleotide sequence: TGTGCCAGCAGTTTCTCGGGGGTTGGGGAGACCCAGTACTTC. Protein: CASSFSGVGETQYF.

The chain joins TRBV7-9 to TRBJ2-2; TRBD1 matches at 9 bases. Germline V gene lookup returns CDR1 SEHNR and CDR2 FQNEAQ (reference sequence). CDR3 length equals 17 residues. V lost 4 bases, J lost 6 bases, and 12 bases stayed unmatched. CDR3 region: CASSSTPGQGLSGELFF. CDR3 DNA: TGTGCCAGCAGCTCAACGCCGGGACAGGGCTTATCCGGGGAGCTGTTTTTT.

The chain uses TRBV6-6 and TRBJ2-3; maybe TRBD2 (6 bases). V gave up 6 bases and J gave up 1 base, with 14 bases separating them. Germline lookup yields CDR1 MNHNY and CDR2 SVGAGI (reference sequence). The CDR3 totals 15 residues. CDR3 sequence reads: CASRSVSSGTDTQYF. In DNA form, the CDR3 reads TGTGCCAGCAGATCGGTCTCTAGCGGCACAGATACGCAGTATTTT.

This clone was seen once. This sequence joins TRBV5-6 and TRBJ2-2; TRBD2 matches 7 bases. Germline loops: CDR1 SGHDT, CDR2 YYEEEE. The CDR3 has 16 residues. V lost 2 bases to trimming and J lost 0 bases; unmatched junction nucleotides: 4. Here the CDR3 DNA reads TGTGCCAGCAGCTTTGCCGGGGGGACGAACACCGGGGAGCTGTTTTTT. Translated: CASSFAGGTNTGELFF.

The rearrangement links TRBV9 to TRBJ1-2; D is unresolved. Trimming removed 3 bases at V and 8 bases at J, with 8 bases between. The CDR3 consists of 11 residues. Per the germline V gene, CDR1 is SGDLS and CDR2 is YYNGEE. Here the CDR3 reads CASSGVSGYTF. As DNA, the CDR3 is TGTGCCAGCAGCGGAGTAAGCGGCTACACCTTC.

The rearrangement links TRBV12-3 or TRBV12-4 to TRBJ1-2; D possibly corresponds to TRBD1 (5 bases). This CDR3 region has 12 residues. Trimming removed 5 bases from V and 4 bases from J, with 8 bases in between. The CDR3 region has the DNA TGTGCCAGCAGTCAGGGTGGCTATGGCTACACCTTC. Its translation: CASSQGGYGYTF.

The table lists this clone with many counts. This chain connects TRBV19 to TRBJ1-1; the D gene is possibly TRBD1 (5 bases). The CDR3 contains 12 residues. CDR1 LNHDA and CDR2 SQIVND come from the germline V gene (reference sequence). The V end was cut by 4 bases, the J end by 7 bases, with 10 bases between. In DNA form, the CDR3 reads TGTGCCAGTAGTAACCTGGGGCGTGAAGCTTTCTTT. Translation: CASSNLGREAFF.

CDR3 DNA: TGTGCCATCACCGCTTATACAGGGACTGGGGCCAACGTCCTGACTTTC. Translating it yields CAITAYTGTGANVLTF. The J gene is TRBJ2-6, the V gene TRBV6-6, with D possibly matching TRBD1 (6 bases). V was pared by 10 bases and J by 2 bases, with 18 bases between. The CDR3 covers 16 residues. Germline V CDR1 and CDR2: MNHNY, SVGAGI (reference sequence).

CDR3 DNA sequence: TGTGCCAGCAGCGTGGGACTGGTCCCCCACGAGCAGTACTTC. Translation gives CASSVGLVPHEQYF. The chain carries TRBV9 and TRBJ2-7; tentative D call: TRBD2 (6 bases). CDR3 length: 14 residues. Germline lookup yields CDR1 SGDLS and CDR2 YYNGEE. V lost 2 bases, J lost 5 bases, and 14 bases lay in between. Looking up the rest from reference TRBV9 and TRBJ2-7 gives the full variable domain: DSGVTQTPKHLITATGQRVTLRCSPRSGDLSVYWYQQSLDQGLQFLIQYYNGEERAKGNILERFSAQQFPDLHSELNLSSLELGDSALYFCASSVGLVPHEQYFGPGTRLTVT.

The rearrangement uses TRBV5-4 and TRBJ2-5; 10 bases agree with TRBD2. Germline V gene data show CDR1 as SGHNT and CDR2 as YYREEE (reference sequence). The CDR3 sequence is 16 residues long. V was pared by 4 bases and J by 1 base, with 7 bases of the junction left unmatched. The CDR3 sequence is CASSGRTSGRQETQYF. The CDR3 DNA reads as TGTGCCAGCAGCGGGAGGACTAGCGGTCGCCAAGAGACCCAGTACTTC.

The CDR3 region has the DNA TGTGCCAGTAGTATAGGACAGGGGGCGAACACCGGGGAGCTGTTTTTT. It is translated as CASSIGQGANTGELFF. The chain recombines TRBV19 with TRBJ2-2; 9 bases line up with TRBD1. Germline CDR1 is LNHDA and CDR2 is SQIVND (reference sequence). The CDR3 is 16 amino acids. With 1 base clipped from V and 0 bases from J, the junction kept 0 bases outside the gene matches.

This chain uses TRBV18 with TRBJ2-1, with 7 bases identical to TRBD2. The CDR3 is 16 residues long. The germline CDR1 and CDR2 sequences are KGHSH and LQKENI. V gave up 3 bases and J gave up 6 bases; unmatched junction bases: 11. In DNA, the CDR3 is TGTGCCAGCTCACCCCCCCTTACTAGCGTGGGCAATGAGCAGTTCTTC. This codes for CASSPPLTSVGNEQFF.

This clone was recorded many times. This chain uses TRBV9 with TRBJ1-2, with 7 bases lining up with TRBD1. The CDR3 spans 14 residues. Germline V gene lookup returns CDR1 SGDLS and CDR2 YYNGEE. The junction had 4 bases not matched to a gene; V was cut back by 1 base and J by 4 bases. CDR3 protein: CASSVYRGGYGYTF. CDR3 bases: TGTGCCAGCAGCGTATACAGGGGTGGCTATGGCTACACCTTC.

The chain carries TRBV4-3 and TRBJ1-2, with 10 nucleotides matching TRBD1. V was clipped by 0 bases and J by 8 bases; unmatched bases: 15. Per the germline V gene, CDR1 is LGHNA and CDR2 is YSLEER. This CDR3 comprises 18 residues. The CDR3 nucleotides are TGCGCCAGCAGCCAAGATAGTTTGGGGACAGGGGATCTTAACGGCTACACCTTC. Translation gives CASSQDSLGTGDLNGYTF.

This chain connects TRBV5-4 to TRBJ2-2, with 9 bases identical to TRBD1. The CDR3 has 16 residues. Germline V lookup: CDR1 SGHNT, CDR2 YYREEE (reference sequence). Germline trimming cut 1 base from V and 3 bases from J; bases unmatched to any gene: 4. CDR3 nucleotide sequence: TGTGCCAGCAGCTTGTGGACAGGGGCCGACACCGGGGAGCTGTTTTTT. Translating gives CASSLWTGADTGELFF.

The chain uses TRBV6-5 and TRBJ2-1; TRBD1 matches at 10 bases. V trimming: 5 bases; J trimming: 6 bases; junction bases outside the gene matches: 4. Germline CDR1 MNHEY, CDR2 SVGAGI. This CDR3 comprises 14 residues. CDR3 region: CASSRDRGGNEQFF. In DNA form, the CDR3 reads TGTGCCAGCAGTAGGGACAGGGGAGGCAATGAGCAGTTCTTC.

The V call is TRBV2, the J call TRBJ2-5; TRBD1 might be the D (5 bases). From germline, CDR1 is SNHLY and CDR2 FYNNEI. Trimming shortened V by 1 base and J by 5 bases, and 20 bases separated the two germline ends. The CDR3 length is 17 residues. DNA of the CDR3: TGTGCCAGCAGTGAAGGATTTGCTCTCCAGGGAAGTGAGACCCAGTACTTC. Amino acids: CASSEGFALQGSETQYF. Full variable domain (missing parts from reference TRBV2 and TRBJ2-5): EPEVTQTPSHQVTQMGQEVILRCVPISNHLYFYWYRQILGQKVEFLVSFYNNEISEKSEIFDDQFSVERPDGSNFTLKIRSTKLEDSAMYFCASSEGFALQGSETQYFGPGTRLLVL.

The chain links TRBV6-5 to TRBJ2-7; 8 bases agree with TRBD1. This CDR3 spans 15 amino acids. Germline V gene data show CDR1 as MNHEY and CDR2 as SVGAGI. V lost 7 bases, J lost 4 bases, and 12 bases stayed unmatched. Here the CDR3 reads CASTKNQGAGYEQYF. In DNA form, the CDR3 reads TGTGCCAGCACCAAAAACCAGGGGGCGGGTTACGAGCAGTACTTC.